This TCR beta chain was retrieved from a study of blood T cells in healthy people across ages. In the study overall: When template switching was applied, about one barcoded beta molecule was captured per two T cells. Study results and caveats: What prevented conclusive comparison of naive and antigen-experienced cells was that PBMCs were unsorted.

Alongside a J-beta primer mix, a sample-barcoded 5' primer served in a second PCR lasting about 7 to 12 cycles. One entry per CDR3 protein results from TCRdb running MiXCR on the 5' RACE reads. Here the sample spans a few hundred thousand distinct CDR3 sequences, 50% to 60% being singletons. Isolation yielded PBMCs, at least 6.5 million per sample, in every case. Germline V lookup: CDR1 LGHNA, CDR2 YNFKEQ. There are 13 residues in the CDR3. Trimming took off 0 bases at V and 3 bases at J, with 6 bases between the two ends. At least ten counts were recorded for this clonotype. Its antigen remains unidentified.

The clonotype originates from a man aged 55 to 70 in good health. The chain carries TRBV4-2 and TRBJ2-7; D unclear. Sequenced: blood. The DNA of the CDR3 is TGTGCCAGCAGCCAAGAGCGGATCTACGAGCAGTACTTC. Its protein is CASSQERIYEQYF.